A selection of T cell receptor beta chains follows, all from one sample in a study of persistence of HIV-infected CD4 T cells. The protocol was immunoSEQ multiplex PCR, while the TCRdb copy is restricted to in-frame clones and leaves out a portion. This sample has about 40,000 clones, with 87% found just once. Antigens for these TCRs are unknown. Here the sequenced sample was CD4+ T cells sorted from PBMCs after approximately 19-hour stimulation, taken from a patient who received antiretroviral therapy. These receptors were collected from an adult man with HIV who was CMV-seropositive. The CDR3 runs from the conserved cysteine through the conserved F or W. Each record gives: CDR3 length, V gene, J gene, CDR3 protein.

CDR3 length: 16; V gene: TRBV7-2; J gene: TRBJ1-6; CDR3 protein: CASSLDQSSYNSPLHF
CDR3 length: 16; V gene: TRBV6-5; J gene: TRBJ2-7; CDR3 protein: CASSYGSGGLFYEQYF
CDR3 length: 14; V gene: TRBV6-6; J gene: TRBJ1-2; CDR3 protein: CASSTGQGPYGYTF
CDR3 length: 15; V gene: TRBV27; J gene: TRBJ2-1; CDR3 protein: CASSSYSPGANEQFF
CDR3 length: 14; V gene: TRBV28; J gene: TRBJ2-7; CDR3 protein: CASTKRGFRGEQYF
CDR3 length: 15; V gene: TRBV11-2; J gene: TRBJ2-4; CDR3 protein: CASSLVLGAKNIQYF
CDR3 length: 15; V gene: TRBV9; J gene: TRBJ2-2; CDR3 protein: CASSLSGVLTGELFF
CDR3 length: 13; V gene: TRBV30; J gene: TRBJ2-1; CDR3 protein: CAWSLLAYNEQFF
CDR3 length: 13; V gene: TRBV11-3; J gene: TRBJ2-7; CDR3 protein: CASSAGDGYEQYF
CDR3 length: 15; V gene: TRBV19; J gene: TRBJ1-1; CDR3 protein: CASSIGDRANTEAFF
CDR3 length: 15; V gene: TRBV10-3; J gene: TRBJ2-3; CDR3 protein: CAIRDSGSPTDTQYF
CDR3 length: 15; V gene: TRBV5-1; J gene: TRBJ2-7; CDR3 protein: CASSLTVQGGYEQYF
CDR3 length: 18; V gene: TRBV14; J gene: TRBJ1-5; CDR3 protein: CASSPRPVRKNSNQPQHF
CDR3 length: 15; V gene: TRBV13; J gene: TRBJ2-7; CDR3 protein: CASSLTSGRPREQYF
CDR3 length: 15; V gene: TRBV5-1; J gene: TRBJ1-5; CDR3 protein: CASSLEGERNQPQHF
CDR3 length: 16; V gene: TRBV27; J gene: TRBJ2-2; CDR3 protein: CASRGGGATNTGELFF
CDR3 length: 12; V gene: TRBV4-1; J gene: TRBJ2-2; CDR3 protein: CASSQPWAELFF
CDR3 length: 14; V gene: TRBV2; J gene: TRBJ2-7; CDR3 protein: CASIRTGLSYEQYF
CDR3 length: 17; V gene: TRBV27; J gene: TRBJ2-6; CDR3 protein: CASSLDPFSSGANVLTF
CDR3 length: 14; V gene: TRBV5-1; J gene: TRBJ2-7; CDR3 protein: CASSLGDSPYEQYF
CDR3 length: 12; V gene: TRBV10-3; J gene: TRBJ2-7; CDR3 protein: CAISEFNYEQYF
CDR3 length: 16; V gene: TRBV5-6; J gene: TRBJ2-7; CDR3 protein: CASSLGQRAVSYEQYF
CDR3 length: 13; V gene: TRBV6-4; J gene: TRBJ1-2; CDR3 protein: CASRPGENYGYTF
CDR3 length: 12; V gene: TRBV19; J gene: TRBJ1-1; CDR3 protein: CASSRTGSEAFF
CDR3 length: 16; V gene: TRBV24-1; J gene: TRBJ2-1; CDR3 protein: CAASDPRQGPPNEQFF
CDR3 length: 17; V gene: TRBV4-1; J gene: TRBJ2-3; CDR3 protein: CASSHPSGGTSTDTQYF
CDR3 length: 12; V gene: TRBV29-1; J gene: TRBJ1-2; CDR3 protein: CSVVATWSGYTF
CDR3 length: 14; V gene: TRBV7-2; J gene: TRBJ2-7; CDR3 protein: CASSLESNYYEQYF
CDR3 length: 16; V gene: TRBV7-8; J gene: TRBJ1-2; CDR3 protein: CASSQGQGINFYGYTF
CDR3 length: 16; V gene: TRBV2; J gene: TRBJ1-6; CDR3 protein: CASIKMGQSANSPLHF
CDR3 length: 13; V gene: TRBV20-1; J gene: TRBJ2-6; CDR3 protein: CSASYTGANVLTF
CDR3 length: 14; V gene: TRBV6-5; J gene: TRBJ1-2; CDR3 protein: CASTYEGALGGYTF
CDR3 length: 14; V gene: TRBV3-1/TRBV3-2; J gene: TRBJ2-1; CDR3 protein: CASSRTGSNNEQFF
CDR3 length: 14; V gene: TRBV4-1; J gene: TRBJ2-3; CDR3 protein: CASSLGPSTDTQYF
CDR3 length: 17; V gene: TRBV4-1; J gene: TRBJ1-3; CDR3 protein: CASSQGRGQGSGNTIYF
CDR3 length: 15; V gene: TRBV5-6; J gene: TRBJ1-1; CDR3 protein: CASSFKPTGGTEAFF
CDR3 length: 10; V gene: TRBV5-8; J gene: TRBJ1-4; CDR3 protein: CASSPRQLFF
CDR3 length: 15; V gene: TRBV27; J gene: TRBJ2-7; CDR3 protein: CASSSTGQGSYEQYF
CDR3 length: 16; V gene: TRBV6-2/TRBV6-3; J gene: TRBJ2-3; CDR3 protein: CASSYQGISSTDTQYF
CDR3 length: 14; V gene: TRBV5-1; J gene: TRBJ2-7; CDR3 protein: CASSLAGDQVGQYF
CDR3 length: 14; V gene: TRBV5-1; J gene: TRBJ1-1; CDR3 protein: CASSFGTGPPEAFF
CDR3 length: 13; V gene: TRBV30; J gene: TRBJ1-1; CDR3 protein: CAWTPFYNTEAFF
CDR3 length: 13; V gene: TRBV6-5; J gene: TRBJ1-5; CDR3 protein: CASRSRDSQPQHF
CDR3 length: 14; V gene: TRBV18; J gene: TRBJ2-7; CDR3 protein: CASSPARGSYEQYF
CDR3 length: 16; V gene: TRBV19; J gene: TRBJ1-2; CDR3 protein: CASSRGTGRDNYGYTF
CDR3 length: 15; V gene: TRBV10-1; J gene: TRBJ2-2; CDR3 protein: CASSERQGLTGELFF
CDR3 length: 14; V gene: TRBV7-2; J gene: TRBJ1-5; CDR3 protein: CASNTGGGNQPQHF